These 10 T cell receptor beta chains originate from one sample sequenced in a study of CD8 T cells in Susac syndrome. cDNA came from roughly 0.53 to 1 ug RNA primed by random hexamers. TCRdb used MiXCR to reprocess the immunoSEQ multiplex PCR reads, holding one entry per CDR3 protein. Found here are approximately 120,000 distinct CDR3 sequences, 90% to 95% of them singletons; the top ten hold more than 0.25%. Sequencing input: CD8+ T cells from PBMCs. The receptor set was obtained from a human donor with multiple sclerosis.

The CDR3 is CASSLAPQSYEQYF. CDR3 nucleotide sequence: TGTGCCAGCAGCTTAGCGCCTCAGTCCTACGAGCAGTACTTC. The chain joins TRBV7-6 to TRBJ2-7; no firm D call. The CDR3 is made up of 14 amino acids. Germline V lookup: CDR1 SGHVS, CDR2 FNYEAQ. V was clipped by 0 bases and J by 1 base, with 7 bases between them.

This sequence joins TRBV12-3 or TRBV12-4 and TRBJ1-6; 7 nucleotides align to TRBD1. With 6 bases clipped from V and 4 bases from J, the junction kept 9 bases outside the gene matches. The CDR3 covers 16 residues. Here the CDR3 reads CASRRTGQPYNSPLHF. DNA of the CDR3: TGTGCCAGCAGACGCACGGGACAGCCGTATAATTCACCCCTCCACTTT.

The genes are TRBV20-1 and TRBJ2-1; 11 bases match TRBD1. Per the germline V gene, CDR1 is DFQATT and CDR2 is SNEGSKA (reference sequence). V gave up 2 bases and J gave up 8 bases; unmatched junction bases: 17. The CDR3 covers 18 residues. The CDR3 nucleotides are TGCAGTGCTAGACAATTGGGACAGGGGGATAGTTTTGACGATGAGCAGTTCTTC. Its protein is CSARQLGQGDSFDDEQFF.

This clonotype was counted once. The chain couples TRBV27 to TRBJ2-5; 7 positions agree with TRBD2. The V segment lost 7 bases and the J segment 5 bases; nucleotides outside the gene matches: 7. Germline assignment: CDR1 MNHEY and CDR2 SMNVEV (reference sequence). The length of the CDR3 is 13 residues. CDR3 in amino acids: CASNPLGGETQYF. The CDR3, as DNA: TGTGCCAGCAATCCCCTCGGGGGGGAGACCCAGTACTTC.

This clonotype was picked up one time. CDR3 DNA: TGCAGCGTTGAATTTCCCGACTCAGGGGACTACGAGCAGTACTTC. Translated, it gives CSVEFPDSGDYEQYF. The chain uses TRBV29-1 and TRBJ2-7; perhaps TRBD1 as D (6 bases). The CDR3 covers 15 residues. The germline V and J ends were trimmed by 2 bases and 3 bases, with 17 bases remaining between them. CDR1 SQVTM and CDR2 ANQGSEA come from the germline V gene.

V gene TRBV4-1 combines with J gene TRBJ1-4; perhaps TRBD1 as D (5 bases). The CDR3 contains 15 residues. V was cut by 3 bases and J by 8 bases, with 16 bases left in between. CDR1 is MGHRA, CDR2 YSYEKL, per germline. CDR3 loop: CASSHLREGREKLFF. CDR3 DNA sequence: TGCGCCAGCAGCCACCTCAGGGAGGGCAGGGAAAAACTGTTTTTT.

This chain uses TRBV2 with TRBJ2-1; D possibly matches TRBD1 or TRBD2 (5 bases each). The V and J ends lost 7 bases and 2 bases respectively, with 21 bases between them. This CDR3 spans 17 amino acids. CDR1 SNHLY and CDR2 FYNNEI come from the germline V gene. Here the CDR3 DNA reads TGTGCCAGCACTCCCCCGGGGACCGAGCAAACCTACAATGAGCAGTTCTTC. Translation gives CASTPPGTEQTYNEQFF.

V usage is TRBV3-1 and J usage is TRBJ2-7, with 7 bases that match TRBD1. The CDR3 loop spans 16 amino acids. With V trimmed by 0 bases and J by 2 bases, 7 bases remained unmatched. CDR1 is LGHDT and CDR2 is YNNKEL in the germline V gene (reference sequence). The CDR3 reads CASSQDGGQSPYEQYF. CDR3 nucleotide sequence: TGTGCCAGCAGCCAAGATGGGGGACAGTCTCCCTACGAGCAGTACTTC.

In DNA form, the CDR3 reads TGCGCCAGCAGCCTATTGTTGGGGACCTACGAGCAGTACTTC. This translates into CASSLLLGTYEQYF. This chain links TRBV4-1 with TRBJ2-7, with D uncertain. Germline V gene sequence: CDR1 MGHRA, CDR2 YSYEKL. This CDR3 has 14 residues. The V end was cut by 4 bases, the J end by 2 bases, with 12 bases between.

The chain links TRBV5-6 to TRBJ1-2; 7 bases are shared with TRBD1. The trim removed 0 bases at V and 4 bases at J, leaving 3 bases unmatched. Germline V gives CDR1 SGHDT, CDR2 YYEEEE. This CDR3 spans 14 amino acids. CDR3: CASSLGQGFYGYTF. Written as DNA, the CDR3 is TGTGCCAGCAGCTTGGGACAGGGTTTCTATGGCTACACCTTC. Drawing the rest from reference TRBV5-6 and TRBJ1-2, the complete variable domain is DAGVTQSPTHLIKTRGQQVTLRCSPKSGHDTVSWYQQALGQGPQFIFQYYEEEERQRGNFPDRFSGHQFPNYSSELNVNALLLGDSALYLCASSLGQGFYGYTFGSGTRLTVV.